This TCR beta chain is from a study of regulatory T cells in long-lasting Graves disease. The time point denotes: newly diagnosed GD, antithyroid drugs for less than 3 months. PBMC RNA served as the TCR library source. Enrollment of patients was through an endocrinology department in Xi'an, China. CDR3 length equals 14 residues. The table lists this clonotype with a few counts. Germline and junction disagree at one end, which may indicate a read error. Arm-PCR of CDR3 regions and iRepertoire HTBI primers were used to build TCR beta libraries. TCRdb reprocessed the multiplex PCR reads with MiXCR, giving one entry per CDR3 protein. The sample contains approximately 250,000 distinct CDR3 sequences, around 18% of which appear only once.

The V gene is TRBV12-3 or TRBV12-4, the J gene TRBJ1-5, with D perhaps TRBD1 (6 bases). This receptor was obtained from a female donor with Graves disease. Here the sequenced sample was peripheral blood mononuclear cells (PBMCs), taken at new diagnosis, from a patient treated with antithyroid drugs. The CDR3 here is CASSFRGRLRPQHF. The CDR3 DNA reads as TGTGCCAGCAGTTTCAGGGGAAGGTTGCGGCCCCAACATTTT.